This record looks at one T cell receptor (beta chain) sequence and its context. What it recognizes is unknown. RNA transcripts provided the source from which TCR beta CDR3 regions were amplified. The HTBI primer set served for first-round RT-PCR of the TCR CDR3. One entry per CDR3 protein, called by TCRdb with MiXCR from the multiplex PCR reads. The sample has about 610,000 distinct CDR3 sequences; around 42% are singletons. For Graves' hyperthyroidism to be stable, ophthalmopathy could not progress within 18 months. With a duration under 2 months, the hyperthyroidism was newly diagnosed in patients aged 18 to 65. Germline CDR1 and CDR2: ENHRY and SYGVKD. Trimming removed 4 bases from V and 3 bases from J, with 10 bases in between. The CDR3 contains 13 residues. This entry is derived from a study of T cells in Graves' hyperthyroidism and ophthalmopathy. Regarding the study as a whole: Blood also showed most of the thyroid clonotypes that were expanded above 0.001. Progression to ophthalmopathy was predicted a median of approximately 6.4 months early.

Sequenced: peripheral blood or thyroid tissue (not recorded which). The chain joins TRBV10-3 to TRBJ2-7; D call uncertain. This sequence was found in a woman in her late teens or twenties with Graves' hyperthyroidism. The CDR3 DNA follows: TGTGCCATCAGTGTCACGTCGGACTACGAGCAGTACTTC. Translated: CAISVTSDYEQYF.